Presented here are 26 T cell receptor beta chains from one specimen sequenced in a study of T cell repertoires and HLA-DP antigens. Their cognate antigens are unknown. The repertoire was sequenced with immunoSEQ multiplex PCR; TCRdb's copy has only in-frame clones and lacks some. The sample yields some 120,000 clones, almost 95% seen once. Material for sequencing was CD4+ T cells from PBMCs. Source of these receptors: a young woman in good health and CMV-seronegative.

V gene TRBV18 combines with J gene TRBJ1-2; 8 bases fit TRBD1. Trimming at V came to 0 bases and at J to 0 bases, leaving 6 bases not matched to a gene. The germline V gene has CDR1 KGHSH and CDR2 LQKENI. This CDR3 is built from 17 residues. CDR3 DNA: TGTGCCAGCTCACCACCTTGGACAGGGCAATCTAACTATGGCTACACCTTC. Amino acids: CASSPPWTGQSNYGYTF.

The chain couples TRBV9 to TRBJ2-2; the D is unclear. With 0 bases removed from V and 4 bases from J, the gap between germline ends came to 10 bases. The CDR3 spans 15 residues. Germline V lookup: CDR1 SGDLS, CDR2 YYNGEE. The CDR3 sequence is CASSVAQVGTGELFF. The CDR3, as DNA: TGTGCCAGCAGCGTAGCCCAGGTGGGCACCGGGGAGCTGTTTTTT.

The V gene is TRBV12-5, the J gene TRBJ1-3, with D perhaps matching TRBD1 (5 bases). The CDR3 is 15 residues long. V dropped 1 base and J dropped 0 bases, with 7 bases sitting between them. Germline loops: CDR1 LGHNT, CDR2 FRNRAP. CDR3 in amino acids: CASGLGQSSGNTIYF. The CDR3 bases are TGTGCTAGTGGTTTGGGACAGAGCTCTGGAAACACCATATATTTT.

Notes on this clone: The sample carries other DNA sequences with the same CDR3. The chain carries TRBV20-1 and TRBJ1-2, with no clear D. Germline assignment: CDR1 DFQATT and CDR2 SNEGSKA (reference sequence). Trimming cost V 5 bases and J 11 bases, with 6 bases left between them. This CDR3 is built from 8 residues. CDR3 sequence: CSASGYTF. CDR3 nucleotides: TGCAGTGCTTCTGGGTACACCTTC.

With regard to this clone: The same CDR3 arises from other DNA sequences in this sample as well. The rearrangement links TRBV28 to TRBJ2-2; TRBD2 agrees at 8 bases. The CDR3 covers 14 residues. Per germline, CDR1 MDHEN and CDR2 SYDVKM. Trimming at V came to 4 bases and at J to 5 bases, leaving 3 bases not matched to a gene. Written as DNA, the CDR3 is TGTGCCAGCAGTTCAGCGGGAGTTACCGGGGAGCTGTTTTTT. Translation gives CASSSAGVTGELFF.

The chain recombines TRBV2 with TRBJ2-7, with a tentative D call TRBD2 (6 bases). This CDR3 is 14 amino acids long. V lost 7 bases to trimming and J lost 3 bases, with 16 bases between them. Germline CDR1 SNHLY, CDR2 FYNNEI. The CDR3 loop is CASTPGASIYEQYF. The CDR3, as DNA: TGTGCCAGCACTCCGGGAGCATCAATCTACGAGCAGTACTTC.

The rearrangement uses TRBV30 and TRBJ1-6; 9 bases fit TRBD1. Trimming removed 8 bases from V and 7 bases from J; junction bases left unmatched: 3. The CDR3 is 12 residues long. The germline CDR1 and CDR2 sequences are GTSNPN and SVGIG (reference sequence). CDR3 nucleotides: TGTGCCGGTACAGGGGGCAATTCACCCCTCCACTTT. Translated: CAGTGGNSPLHF.

J is TRBJ2-5 and V is TRBV7-2; D remains unclear. The CDR3 totals 13 residues. Trimming took off 4 bases at V and 0 bases at J, with 6 bases between the two ends. Germline V gene lookup returns CDR1 SGHTA and CDR2 FQGNSA. This CDR3 reads CASSWRYQETQYF. Here the CDR3 DNA reads TGTGCCAGCAGCTGGCGGTACCAAGAGACCCAGTACTTC.

The chain is built from TRBV28 and TRBJ2-1, with D maybe TRBD1 (5 bases). V lost 6 bases and J lost 7, with 13 bases in between. This CDR3 contains 13 residues. Germline lookup yields CDR1 MDHEN and CDR2 SYDVKM. CDR3 sequence: CASRLGVGNEQFF. The CDR3 DNA follows: TGTGCCAGCAGGCTAGGGGTAGGGAATGAGCAGTTCTTC. The variable domain in full, with the rest retrieved from reference TRBV28 and TRBJ2-1, is DVKVTQSSRYLVKRTGEKVFLECVQDMDHENMFWYRQDPGLGLRLIYFSYDVKMKEKGDIPEGYSVSREKKERFSLILESASTNQTSMYLCASRLGVGNEQFFGPGTRLTVL.

The chain links TRBV5-1 to TRBJ1-6; no firm D call. In germline, CDR1 is SGHRS, CDR2 YFSETQ. This CDR3 region has 13 residues. V was trimmed by 4 bases and J by 8 bases, leaving 10 bases between them. The CDR3 sequence: CASSVGLDSPLHF. CDR3 bases: TGCGCCAGCAGCGTAGGACTTGATTCACCCCTCCACTTT.

V is TRBV30 and J is TRBJ1-5; maybe TRBD1 (5 bases). The CDR3 runs 14 residues. Trimming removed 0 bases at V and 5 bases at J, with 11 bases between. Germline CDR1 reads GTSNPN; CDR2 reads SVGIG (reference sequence). CDR3 in amino acids: CAWSVRRQHQPQHF. CDR3 nucleotides: TGTGCCTGGAGTGTACGAAGACAGCATCAGCCCCAGCATTTT.

The chain recombines TRBV28 with TRBJ1-2; the match to TRBD1 covers 9 bases. J lost 4 bases, V lost 5 bases, and 11 bases had no gene match. CDR3 length equals 16 residues. CDR1 MDHEN and CDR2 SYDVKM come from the germline V gene. The CDR3 DNA reads as TGTGCCAGCAGTGCCCCCCTGGGACAGGGAACCTATGGCTACACCTTC. Translated: CASSAPLGQGTYGYTF.

The V and J genes are TRBV18 and TRBJ1-5; the D is unclear. The V end was cut by 3 bases, the J end by 4 bases, with 7 bases between. The germline V gene has CDR1 KGHSH and CDR2 LQKENI. CDR3 length: 13 amino acids. The CDR3 DNA reads as TGTGCCAGCTCACCTACCGGGAATCAGCCCCAGCATTTT. Protein sequence: CASSPTGNQPQHF.

The chain couples TRBV9 to TRBJ1-4, with TRBD1 matching 7 bases. Germline values: CDR1 SGDLS, CDR2 YYNGEE. CDR3 length equals 16 residues. J gave up 1 base and V 4 bases, and 7 bases lay outside the gene matches. CDR3 in amino acids: CASSTRQGGTNEKLFF. The CDR3 DNA follows: TGTGCCAGCAGCACCCGACAGGGTGGAACTAATGAAAAACTGTTTTTT.

This chain links TRBV2 with TRBJ2-7; 14 bases align to TRBD2. V shed 6 bases, J shed 3 bases, and the junction held 16 bases outside the gene matches. Germline CDR1 is SNHLY and CDR2 is FYNNEI. CDR3 length: 19 residues. The CDR3 region has the DNA TGTGCCAGCAGAGCATTACCGGGACTAGCGGGAGCATACATCTACGAGCAGTACTTC. This encodes CASRALPGLAGAYIYEQYF.

This sequence joins TRBV11-3 and TRBJ2-1, with 11 bases aligning to TRBD2. Germline CDR1 reads SGHNT; CDR2 reads YENEEA. This CDR3 has 19 amino acids. V lost 5 bases, J lost 8 bases, and 20 bases stayed unmatched. The CDR3 DNA reads as TGTGCCAGCAGCCCGATTTGGACCGGTTCTAGCGGGAGGAGGGATGAGCAGTTCTTC. Translating it yields CASSPIWTGSSGRRDEQFF.

This rearrangement joins TRBV28 to TRBJ2-5; 9 bases are shared with TRBD1. The germline CDR1 and CDR2 sequences are MDHEN and SYDVKM. The CDR3 consists of 15 residues. The ends lost 3 bases at V and 4 bases at J; junction bases unmatched: 6. The CDR3 here is CASSFGTGRGETQYF. CDR3 coding DNA: TGTGCCAGCAGTTTTGGGACAGGGAGGGGAGAGACCCAGTACTTC.

This clone was observed once. The rearrangement uses TRBV28 and TRBJ2-2; tentative D call: TRBD2 (7 bases). V lost 6 bases, J lost 8 bases, and 31 bases lay in between. The germline CDR1 and CDR2 sequences are MDHEN and SYDVKM. CDR3 size: 19 residues. The CDR3 protein is CASSPLGGGGASKVGELFF. CDR3 in DNA: TGTGCCAGCAGCCCCCTGGGAGGTGGGGGGGCTTCCAAAGTTGGGGAGCTGTTTTTT. Using reference TRBV28 and TRBJ2-2 for the parts outside the CDR3, the full variable domain is DVKVTQSSRYLVKRTGEKVFLECVQDMDHENMFWYRQDPGLGLRLIYFSYDVKMKEKGDIPEGYSVSREKKERFSLILESASTNQTSMYLCASSPLGGGGASKVGELFFGEGSRLTVL.

V is TRBV6-5 and J is TRBJ2-1, with 7 bases aligning to TRBD2. Losses at the gene ends were 6 bases for V and 10 bases for J; bases not matched to a gene: 3. Germline V gene lookup returns CDR1 MNHEY and CDR2 SVGAGI. This CDR3 region has 11 residues. For the CDR3, the DNA is TGTGCCAGCAGGCGGGGGAGGGAGCAGTTCTTC. Protein product: CASRRGREQFF.

The chain employs TRBV6-5 and TRBJ2-7, with 7 bases lining up with TRBD2. The germline V gene has CDR1 MNHEY and CDR2 SVGAGI. This CDR3 is 13 amino acids long. Trimming cost V 7 bases and J 11 bases; bases outside gene matches: 14. In DNA form, the CDR3 reads TGTGCCAGCAAGGCGGGAGTATATGGTGGAGAGTACTTC. Its protein is CASKAGVYGGEYF.

This rearrangement joins TRBV5-4 to TRBJ2-5, with 11 bases lining up with TRBD2. V lost 3 bases to trimming and J lost 3 bases; unmatched junction nucleotides: 4. CDR1 and CDR2 from the germline V gene are SGHNT and YYREEE (reference sequence). The length of the CDR3 is 15 residues. The CDR3 loop reads CASSSLSGGEETQYF. DNA of the CDR3: TGTGCCAGCAGCTCCCTTAGCGGGGGGGAAGAGACCCAGTACTTC.

The gene calls are TRBV2 and TRBJ2-1, with D unclear. V shed 4 bases and J shed 0 bases, with 10 bases lying between them. The CDR3 is 15 amino acids. Per germline, CDR1 SNHLY and CDR2 FYNNEI. CDR3 DNA sequence: TGTGCCAGCAGTGCCCTAGTACCCTCCTACAATGAGCAGTTCTTC. This translates into CASSALVPSYNEQFF. The full variable domain, completed using reference TRBV2 and TRBJ2-1, is EPEVTQTPSHQVTQMGQEVILRCVPISNHLYFYWYRQILGQKVEFLVSFYNNEISEKSEIFDDQFSVERPDGSNFTLKIRSTKLEDSAMYFCASSALVPSYNEQFFGPGTRLTVL.

The chain uses TRBV29-1 and TRBJ2-7; either TRBD1 or TRBD2 may fit D (6 bases each). The CDR3 length is 13 residues. CDR1 is SQVTM and CDR2 is ANQGSEA in the germline V gene. The V end lost 6 bases, the J end lost 3 bases, and 15 bases lay between the germline ends. The CDR3 nucleotides are TGCAGCGTACGGACAGAGGGGGGCTACGAGCAGTACTTC. Translated: CSVRTEGGYEQYF.

This chain links TRBV9 with TRBJ2-3, with D perhaps given as TRBD1 or TRBD2 (6 bases each). The CDR3 runs 15 residues. Between the trimmed V and J ends, which lost 4 bases and 6 bases, there was a span of 18 bases. Germline-derived CDR1 and CDR2 are SGDLS and YYNGEE. CDR3 DNA: TGTGCCAGCAGCCTAGGGGGAGGAATCGGGGATACGCAGTATTTT. Translation gives CASSLGGGIGDTQYF.

The chain recombines TRBV7-3 with TRBJ2-2; 7 nucleotides match TRBD1. V shed 5 bases, J shed 3 bases, and the junction held 9 bases outside the gene matches. The germline CDR1 and CDR2 sequences are SGHTA and FQGTGA. The CDR3 loop spans 16 amino acids. The CDR3 nucleotides read TGTGCCAGCAGCCTGGCAAGGGGGCGATACACCGGGGAGCTGTTTTTT. It specifies CASSLARGRYTGELFF.

This chain links TRBV5-4 with TRBJ1-4; perhaps TRBD1 as D (5 bases). Germline CDR1 is SGHNT and CDR2 is YYREEE (reference sequence). The CDR3 has 15 amino acids. Deletions cut 3 bases from V and 5 bases from J, with 14 bases between. In DNA, the CDR3 is TGTGCCAGCAGCTCTACAGGAGACATCAATGAAAAACTGTTTTTT. It yields the protein CASSSTGDINEKLFF.